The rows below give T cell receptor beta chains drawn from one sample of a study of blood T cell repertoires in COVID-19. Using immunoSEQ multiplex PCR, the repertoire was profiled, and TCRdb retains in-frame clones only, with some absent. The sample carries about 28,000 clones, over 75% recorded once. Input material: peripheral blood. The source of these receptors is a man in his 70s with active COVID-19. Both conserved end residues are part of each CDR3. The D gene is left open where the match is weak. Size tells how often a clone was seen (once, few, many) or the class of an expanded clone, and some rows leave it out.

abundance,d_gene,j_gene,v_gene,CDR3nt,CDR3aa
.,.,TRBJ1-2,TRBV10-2,TGCGCCAGCAGTGAGTCGGGAGGTTTCGCCGCAGGGGGCTACACCTTC,CASSESGGFAAGGYTF
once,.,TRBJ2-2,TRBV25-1,TGTGCCAGCAGTCAGAACACCGGGGAGCTGTTTTTT,CASSQNTGELFF
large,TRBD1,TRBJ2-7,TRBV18,TGTGCCAGCTCAGCATCACAGGGGGCGTCGGAGCAGTACTTC,CASSASQGASEQYF
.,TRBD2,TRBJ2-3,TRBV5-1,TGCGCCAGCAGCGCGCAAACTAGCGCGAGCACAGATACGCAGTATTTT,CASSAQTSASTDTQYF
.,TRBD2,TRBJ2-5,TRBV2,TGTGCCAGCAGTGGGACAGTATCACGGGGGGGAGAGACCCAGTACTTC,CASSGTVSRGGETQYF
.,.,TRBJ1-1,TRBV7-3,TGTGCCAGCAGCCTGGGCCAGCGGGCTGAAGCTTTCTTT,CASSLGQRAEAFF
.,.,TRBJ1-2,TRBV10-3,TGTGCCATCAGTCGTACCGGGGGGACCCTCTATGGCTACACCTTC,CAISRTGGTLYGYTF
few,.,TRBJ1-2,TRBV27,TGTGCCAGCAGCCCGGGACAATTCTATGGCTACACCTTC,CASSPGQFYGYTF
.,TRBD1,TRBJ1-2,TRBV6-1,TGTGCCAGCAGTGGATTGACAGGGGGCGAGTTCTATGGCTACACCTTC,CASSGLTGGEFYGYTF
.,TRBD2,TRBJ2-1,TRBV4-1,TGCGCCAGCAGCCAAGATTTGAGAACTAGCGGTTACAATGAGCAGTTCTTC,CASSQDLRTSGYNEQFF
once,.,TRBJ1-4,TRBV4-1,TGCGCCAGCAGCCAACCGAAACAGGGTAATAGTGAAAAACTGTTTTTT,CASSQPKQGNSEKLFF
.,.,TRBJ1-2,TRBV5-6,TGTGCCAGCAGCTTGGTTTCTGTTGCTAACTATGGCTACACCTTC,CASSLVSVANYGYTF
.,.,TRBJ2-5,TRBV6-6,TGTGCCAGCAGGACCGGGAAACTGCACCAAGAGACCCAGTACTTC,CASRTGKLHQETQYF
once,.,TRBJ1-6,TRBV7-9,TGTGCCAGCAGCTTAGAGGCAGTAGCGGGCTCACCCCTCCACTTT,CASSLEAVAGSPLHF
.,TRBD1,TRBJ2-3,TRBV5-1,TGCGCCAGCACCACCGACAGGGACGGAGATACGCAGTATTTT,CASTTDRDGDTQYF
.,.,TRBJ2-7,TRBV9,TGTGCCAGCAGCGTATCGTCCTCCAGCTACGAGCAGTACTTC,CASSVSSSSYEQYF
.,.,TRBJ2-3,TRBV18,TGTGCCAGCTCCCCGCAGCGAGGCACAGATACGCAGTATTTT,CASSPQRGTDTQYF
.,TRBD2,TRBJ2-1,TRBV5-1,TGCGCCAGCAGCCTAGACCCGGGGGGTCACAATGAGCAGTTCTTC,CASSLDPGGHNEQFF
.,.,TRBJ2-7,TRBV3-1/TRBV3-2,TGTGCCAGCAGCCAAGATTCCGGTAGTACCTACGAGCAGTACTTC,CASSQDSGSTYEQYF
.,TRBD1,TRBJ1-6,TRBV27,TGTGCCAGCAGTTTATTTACAGGGGTTAATTCACCCCTCCACTTT,CASSLFTGVNSPLHF
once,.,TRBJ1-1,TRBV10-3,TGTGCCATCAGAGGAGTCCGGGAAAACACTGAAGCTTTCTTT,CAIRGVRENTEAFF
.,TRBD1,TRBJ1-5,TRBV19,TGTGCCAGTAGTATATCCCGTCTCGGACAGGGTCTAAATCAGCCCCAGCATTTT,CASSISRLGQGLNQPQHF
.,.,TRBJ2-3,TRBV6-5,TGTGCCAGCAGCCCCGGGACACTTAGCACAGATACGCAGTATTTT,CASSPGTLSTDTQYF
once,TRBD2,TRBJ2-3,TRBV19,TGTGCCAGTAGTATAGATGGTAGCGGGGTAGGTTGGTATTTT,CASSIDGSGVGWYF
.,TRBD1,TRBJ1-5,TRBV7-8,TGTGCCAGCAGCGTCCGGGACAGGGCCAATCAGCCCCAGCATTTT,CASSVRDRANQPQHF
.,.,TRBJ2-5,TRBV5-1,TGCGCCAGCAGCTTAGGTATGACACCTCCTTTCCAAGAGACCCAGTACTTC,CASSLGMTPPFQETQYF
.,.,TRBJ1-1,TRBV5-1,TGCGCCAGCAGCTTCACCAGGGCCGATTCTGAAGCTTTCTTT,CASSFTRADSEAFF
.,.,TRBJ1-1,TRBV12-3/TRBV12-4,TGTGCCAGCAGTTTGGGAGGGCCCGGCGTAGCTTTCTTT,CASSLGGPGVAFF
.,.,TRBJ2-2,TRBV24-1,TGTGCCACCAGTGATGCAGGGGTGAACACCGGGGAGCTGTTTTTT,CATSDAGVNTGELFF
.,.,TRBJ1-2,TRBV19,TGTGCCAGTAGCAAACAGGGTAGTGGCTACACCTTC,CASSKQGSGYTF
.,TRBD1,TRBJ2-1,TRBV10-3,TGTGCCATCGGGGCAGACAGGGGCGAGCAGTTCTTC,CAIGADRGEQFF
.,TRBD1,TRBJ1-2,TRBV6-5,TGTGCCAGCAGTTACTTCGGACAGGGGTGGTATGGCTACACCTTC,CASSYFGQGWYGYTF
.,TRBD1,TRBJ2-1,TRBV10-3,TGTGCCATCAGCCCCAAGTCCGGGACAGGGGACAATGAGCAGTTCTTC,CAISPKSGTGDNEQFF
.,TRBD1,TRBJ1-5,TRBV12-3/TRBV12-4,TGTGCCAGCAGTCTCGACAGGGCCCAGCATTTT,CASSLDRAQHF
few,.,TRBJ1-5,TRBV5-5,TGTGCCAGCAGCTTGTCAGGGCATCAGCCCCAGCATTTT,CASSLSGHQPQHF
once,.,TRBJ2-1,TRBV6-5,TGTGCCAGCAGTCCCCCGGGACAACGCAATGAGCAGTTCTTC,CASSPPGQRNEQFF
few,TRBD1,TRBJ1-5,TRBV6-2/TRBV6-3,TGTGCCAGCAGTTATCCGGGACAGAGTCAGCCCCAGCATTTT,CASSYPGQSQPQHF
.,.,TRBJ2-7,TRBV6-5,TGTGCCAGCATCCCCCGGACAGCAGGAGACTACGAGCAGTACTTC,CASIPRTAGDYEQYF
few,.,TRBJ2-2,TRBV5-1,TGCGCCAGCAGCCCTGACAGCGGGGAGCTGTTTTTT,CASSPDSGELFF
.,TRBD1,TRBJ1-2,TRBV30,TGTGCCTGGAACCCGGACAGGGACATTGGCTACACCTTC,CAWNPDRDIGYTF
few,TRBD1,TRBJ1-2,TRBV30,TGTGCCTGGGCCAGGGGGCTCGGAGGCTACACCTTC,CAWARGLGGYTF
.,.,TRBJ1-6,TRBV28,TGTGCCAGCAGTTTTGGAGGTTCACCCCTCCACTTT,CASSFGGSPLHF
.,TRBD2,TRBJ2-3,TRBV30,TGTGCCTGGACCCGGGGGGGCAGGAGAGCAGATACGCAGTATTTT,CAWTRGGRRADTQYF
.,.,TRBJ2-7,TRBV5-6,TGTGCCAGCAGCTTGGGGGGCGGGGGCAGGTACGAGCAGTACTTC,CASSLGGGGRYEQYF
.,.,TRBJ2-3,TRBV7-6,TGTGCCAGCAGACTAGGCACTAGCTTTGGAGATACGCAGTATTTT,CASRLGTSFGDTQYF
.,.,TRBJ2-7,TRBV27,TGTGCCAGCAGTTGGGCAGCCCTGAGCTCCTACGAGCAGTACTTC,CASSWAALSSYEQYF
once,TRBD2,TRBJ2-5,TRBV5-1,TGCGCCAGCACCTTAGCGGGGGGGCCAGAGACCCAGTACTTC,CASTLAGGPETQYF
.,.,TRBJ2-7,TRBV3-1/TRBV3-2,TGTGCCAGCAGCCGGAGGGACGACGTGCAGTACTTC,CASSRRDDVQYF
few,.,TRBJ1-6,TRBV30,TGTGCCTGGAGGCTCGCGGGGTCCTATAATTCACCCCTCCACTTT,CAWRLAGSYNSPLHF
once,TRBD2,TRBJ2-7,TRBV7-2,TGTGCCAGCAGCTCCGGCCCTCTAGCGGGGCTGGTGTACGAGCAGTACTTC,CASSSGPLAGLVYEQYF
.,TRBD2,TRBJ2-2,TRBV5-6,TGTGCCAGCAGCTCCTGGACTAGCGGGGGGGCCGGCACCGGGGAGCTGTTTTTT,CASSSWTSGGAGTGELFF
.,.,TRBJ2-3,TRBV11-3,TGTGCCAGCAGCCTTCCCACAGATACGCAGTATTTT,CASSLPTDTQYF
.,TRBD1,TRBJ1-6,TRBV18,TGTGCCAGCTCACCGGCGACAGGGGGTGATTCACCCCTCCACTTT,CASSPATGGDSPLHF
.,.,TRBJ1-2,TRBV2,TGTGCCAGCAGTGAAGGGCAGGGGAGAAGGTATGGCTACACCTTC,CASSEGQGRRYGYTF